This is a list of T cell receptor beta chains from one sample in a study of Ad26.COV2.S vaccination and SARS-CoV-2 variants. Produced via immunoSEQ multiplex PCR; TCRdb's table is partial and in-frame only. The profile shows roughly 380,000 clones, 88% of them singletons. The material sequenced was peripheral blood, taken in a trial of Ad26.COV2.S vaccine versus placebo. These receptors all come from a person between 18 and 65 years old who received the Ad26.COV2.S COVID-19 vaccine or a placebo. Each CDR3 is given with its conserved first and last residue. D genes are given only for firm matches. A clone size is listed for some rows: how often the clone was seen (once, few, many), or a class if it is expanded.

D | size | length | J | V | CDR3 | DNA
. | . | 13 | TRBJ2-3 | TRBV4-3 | CASSQDAGGTQYF | TGCGCCAGCAGCCAAGATGCGGGTGGTACGCAGTATTTT
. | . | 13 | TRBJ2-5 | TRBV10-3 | CAISEPNRETQYF | TGTGCCATCAGTGAGCCCAACCGTGAGACCCAGTACTTC
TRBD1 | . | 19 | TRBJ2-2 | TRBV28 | CASSPPLLPRGQGPGELFF | TGTGCCAGCAGCCCCCCTTTACTCCCCCGGGGACAGGGGCCCGGGGAGCTGTTTTTT
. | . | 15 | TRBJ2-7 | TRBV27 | CASSLSITGAYEQYF | TGTGCCAGCAGTTTATCGATAACCGGTGCCTACGAGCAGTACTTC
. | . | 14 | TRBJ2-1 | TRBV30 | CAWSVRGLYNEQFF | TGTGCCTGGAGTGTACGTGGCCTCTACAATGAGCAGTTCTTC
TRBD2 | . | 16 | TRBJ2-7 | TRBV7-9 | CASSPSAGVRSYEQYF | TGTGCCAGCAGCCCCTCCGCGGGGGTACGGTCCTACGAGCAGTACTTC
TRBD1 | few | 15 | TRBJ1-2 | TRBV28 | CASSGDRGGNYGYTF | TGTGCCAGCAGCGGAGACAGGGGAGGTAACTATGGCTACACCTTC
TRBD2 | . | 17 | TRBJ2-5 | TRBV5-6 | CASSFNGGAFYQETQYF | TGTGCCAGCAGCTTCAACGGGGGGGCATTTTACCAAGAGACCCAGTACTTC
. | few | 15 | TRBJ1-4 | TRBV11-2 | CASSRRRMGGEKLFF | TGTGCCAGCAGCCGGCGCCGGATGGGCGGTGAAAAACTGTTTTTT
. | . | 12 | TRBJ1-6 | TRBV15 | CATSRDNSPLHF | TGTGCCACCAGCAGAGATAATTCACCCCTCCACTTT
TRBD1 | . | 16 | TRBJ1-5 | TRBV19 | CASSWKGAGANQPQHF | TGTGCCAGTAGTTGGAAGGGGGCAGGGGCAAATCAGCCCCAGCATTTT
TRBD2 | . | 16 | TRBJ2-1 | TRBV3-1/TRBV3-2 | CASSLRLAGTRGEQFF | TGTGCCAGCAGCCTAAGACTAGCGGGGACTAGGGGTGAGCAGTTCTTC
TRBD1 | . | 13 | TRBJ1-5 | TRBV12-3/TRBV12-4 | CASSLSDRNPQHF | TGTGCCAGCAGTTTGTCGGACAGGAATCCCCAGCATTTT
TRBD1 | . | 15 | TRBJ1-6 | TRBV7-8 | CASSLGGRGQSPLHF | TGTGCCAGCAGTTTAGGGGGCAGGGGGCAATCACCCCTCCACTTT
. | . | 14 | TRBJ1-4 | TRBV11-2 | CASSLSATNEKLFF | TGTGCCAGCAGCTTATCAGCAACTAATGAAAAACTGTTTTTT
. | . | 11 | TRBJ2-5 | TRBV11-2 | CASSLMETQYF | TGTGCCAGCAGCTTAATGGAGACCCAGTACTTC
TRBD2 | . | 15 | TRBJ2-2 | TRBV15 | CATSSGLAISGELFF | TGTGCCACCAGTTCGGGACTAGCTATCTCCGGGGAGCTGTTTTTT
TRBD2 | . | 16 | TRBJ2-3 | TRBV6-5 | CASSYSGSGGPDTQYF | TGTGCCAGCAGTTACTCGGGTAGCGGGGGCCCAGATACGCAGTATTTT
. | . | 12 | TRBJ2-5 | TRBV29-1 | CSVARDQETQYF | TGCAGCGTTGCCAGAGACCAAGAGACCCAGTACTTC
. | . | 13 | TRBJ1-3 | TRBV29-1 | CSVGSNSGNTIYF | TGCAGCGTTGGGTCCAACTCTGGAAACACCATATATTTT
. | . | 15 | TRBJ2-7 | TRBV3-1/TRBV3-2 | CASSQGQPDTYEQYF | TGTGCCAGCAGCCAAGGACAGCCTGATACCTACGAGCAGTACTTC
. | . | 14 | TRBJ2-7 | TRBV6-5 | CASSYSFGSYEQYF | TGTGCCAGCAGTTACTCTTTCGGATCCTACGAGCAGTACTTC
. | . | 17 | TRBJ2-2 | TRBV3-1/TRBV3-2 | CASSQARRGENTGELFF | TGTGCCAGCAGCCAAGCTAGACGAGGAGAGAACACCGGGGAGCTGTTTTTT
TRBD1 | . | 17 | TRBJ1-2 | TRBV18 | CASSPGTGGSGLYGYTF | TGTGCCAGCTCACCGGGGACAGGGGGCTCGGGCCTCTATGGCTACACCTTC
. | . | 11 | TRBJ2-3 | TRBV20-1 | CSATGTDTQYF | TGCAGTGCTACCGGGACAGATACGCAGTATTTT
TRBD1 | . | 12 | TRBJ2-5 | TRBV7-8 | CASSLDRGTQYF | TGTGCCAGCAGCTTAGACAGGGGGACCCAGTACTTC
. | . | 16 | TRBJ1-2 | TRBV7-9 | CASSPTLESSNYGYTF | TGTGCCAGCAGCCCTACCCTGGAGTCCTCTAACTATGGCTACACCTTC
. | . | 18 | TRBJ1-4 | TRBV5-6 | CASSLVQDWPTTNEKLFF | TGTGCCAGCAGCTTGGTCCAGGACTGGCCCACAACTAATGAAAAACTGTTTTTT
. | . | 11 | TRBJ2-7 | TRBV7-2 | CASSAFSEQYF | TGTGCCAGCAGCGCATTCAGCGAGCAGTACTTC
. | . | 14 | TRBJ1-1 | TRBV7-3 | CASSSQGGNTEAFF | TGTGCCAGCAGCTCACAGGGTGGAAACACTGAAGCTTTCTTT
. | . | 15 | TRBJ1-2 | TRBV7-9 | CASSGKTGPNYGYTF | TGTGCCAGCAGCGGCAAGACAGGACCTAACTATGGCTACACCTTC
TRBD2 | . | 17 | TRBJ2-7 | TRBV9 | CASSVGSQRGGLYEQYF | TGTGCCAGCAGCGTAGGGTCGCAGCGGGGGGGACTCTACGAGCAGTACTTC
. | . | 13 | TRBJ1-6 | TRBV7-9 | CASSDSNNSPLHF | TGTGCCAGCAGTGACAGCAATAATTCACCCCTCCACTTT
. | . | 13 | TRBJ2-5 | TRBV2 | CASSATPPGTQYF | TGTGCCAGCAGCGCGACACCCCCTGGGACCCAGTACTTC
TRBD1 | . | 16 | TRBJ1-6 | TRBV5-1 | CASSHRTGGYNSPLHF | TGCGCCAGCAGCCACAGGACAGGGGGCTATAATTCACCCCTCCACTTT
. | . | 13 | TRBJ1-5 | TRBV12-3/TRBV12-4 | CASSLLTNQPQHF | TGTGCCAGCAGTTTATTGACCAATCAGCCCCAGCATTTT
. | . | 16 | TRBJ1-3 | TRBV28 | CASSFRLSSSGNTIYF | TGTGCCAGCAGTTTCCGACTCTCCAGCTCTGGAAACACCATATATTTT
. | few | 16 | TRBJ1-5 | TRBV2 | CASSDETARLGQPQHF | TGTGCCAGCAGTGACGAGACAGCTCGACTAGGGCAGCCCCAGCATTTT
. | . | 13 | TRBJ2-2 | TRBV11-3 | CASSLGGAGELFF | TGTGCCAGCAGCTTAGGGGGCGCCGGGGAGCTGTTTTTT
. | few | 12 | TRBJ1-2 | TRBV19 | CASNVDRYGYTF | TGTGCCAGTAATGTGGACAGATATGGCTACACCTTC
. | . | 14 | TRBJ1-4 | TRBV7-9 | CASSPTNWDEKLFF | TGTGCCAGCAGCCCGACCAACTGGGATGAAAAACTGTTTTTT
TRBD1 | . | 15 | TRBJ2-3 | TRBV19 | CASSIGQGDGDTQYF | TGTGCCAGTAGTATTGGGCAGGGGGATGGAGATACGCAGTATTTT
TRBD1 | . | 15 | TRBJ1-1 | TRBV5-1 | CASSRTSDRDTEAFF | TGCGCCAGCAGCAGGACCTCCGACAGGGACACTGAAGCTTTCTTT
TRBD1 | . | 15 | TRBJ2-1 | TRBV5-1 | CASSSGQGSYNEQFF | TGCGCCAGCAGCTCCGGACAGGGGTCCTACAATGAGCAGTTCTTC
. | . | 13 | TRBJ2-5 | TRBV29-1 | CSATPAMTETQYF | TGCAGCGCCACTCCGGCGATGACGGAGACCCAGTACTTC
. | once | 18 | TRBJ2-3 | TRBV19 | CASRHLRDFTLGADTQYF | TGTGCCAGTAGACACCTCCGGGACTTCACCCTCGGGGCAGATACGCAGTATTTT
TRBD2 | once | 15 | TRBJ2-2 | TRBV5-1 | CASSLSGLAAGELFF | TGCGCCAGCAGCTTGTCTGGACTAGCTGCCGGGGAGCTGTTTTTT
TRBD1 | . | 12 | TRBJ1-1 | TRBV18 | CASSPQGGEAFF | TGTGCCAGCTCACCCCAGGGGGGTGAAGCTTTCTTT
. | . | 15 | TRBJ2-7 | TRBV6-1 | CASSEPGESSYEQYF | TGTGCCAGCAGTGAACCGGGGGAGTCCTCCTACGAGCAGTACTTC
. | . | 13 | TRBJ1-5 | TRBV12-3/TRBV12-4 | CASSLDGDQPQHF | TGTGCCAGCAGTTTGGACGGAGATCAGCCCCAGCATTTT
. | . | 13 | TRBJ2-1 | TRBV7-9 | CASSNGTAIEQFF | TGTGCCAGCAGCAACGGGACCGCTATCGAGCAGTTCTTC
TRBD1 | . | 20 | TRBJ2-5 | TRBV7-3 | CASRGPGTGSTAQFQETQYF | TGTGCCAGCAGGGGACCCGGGACAGGGAGTACAGCCCAATTCCAAGAGACCCAGTACTTC
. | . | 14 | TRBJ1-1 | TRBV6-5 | CASSPPGEGTEAFF | TGTGCCAGCAGTCCGCCCGGGGAAGGCACTGAAGCTTTCTTT
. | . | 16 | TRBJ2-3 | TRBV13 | CASSYGTTKTADTQYF | TGTGCCAGCAGCTACGGGACCACCAAAACGGCAGATACGCAGTATTTT
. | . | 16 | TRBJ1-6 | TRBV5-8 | CASSLQPGGRDSPLHF | TGTGCCAGCAGCTTGCAGCCTGGGGGTCGGGATTCACCCCTCCACTTT
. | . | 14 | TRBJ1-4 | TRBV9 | CASSVGSATEKLFF | TGTGCCAGCAGCGTAGGCTCAGCAACTGAAAAACTGTTTTTT
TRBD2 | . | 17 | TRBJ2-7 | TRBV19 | CASSISLRGGSEYEQYF | TGTGCCAGTAGTATATCCCTCCGGGGGGGGTCAGAATACGAGCAGTACTTC
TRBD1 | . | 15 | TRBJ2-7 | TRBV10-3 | CAISPTGGFFYEQYF | TGTGCCATCAGCCCTACAGGGGGCTTTTTCTACGAGCAGTACTTC
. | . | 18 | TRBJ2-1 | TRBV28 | CASSFDGGPLGSYNEQFF | TGTGCCAGCAGTTTCGATGGGGGGCCCCTTGGGTCCTACAATGAGCAGTTCTTC
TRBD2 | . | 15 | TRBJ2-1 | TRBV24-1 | CATSDLLTSGSEQFF | TGTGCCACCAGTGATTTGCTTACTAGCGGGAGTGAGCAGTTCTTC